The 2 T cell receptor beta chains reported below all come from one sample, sequenced in a study of Ad26.COV2.S vaccination and SARS-CoV-2 variants. Treatment here: around 19 received Ad26.COV2.S at low or high dose, single or two shots; 5 received placebo; per-sample allocation not given. Day 63 after the first injection of vaccine or placebo was the sampling time. Clones were read by immunoSEQ multiplex PCR, and TCRdb kept only the in-frame ones, dropping some. The data contain fewer than 400,000 clones, over 80% of them seen just once; the ten biggest clones take up under 2.5%. Sample: peripheral blood, taken in a trial of Ad26.COV2.S vaccine versus placebo. All receptors come from a person aged 18 to 65 who received the Ad26.COV2.S COVID-19 vaccine or a placebo.

The chain joins TRBV18 to TRBJ2-7, with a tentative D call TRBD1 (7 bases). V lost 3 bases to trimming and J lost 7 bases, with 13 bases between them. Germline V gene data show CDR1 as KGHSH and CDR2 as LQKENI. The CDR3 consists of 13 residues. The CDR3 coding sequence is TGTGCCAGCTCACCTCACCAGGGGGGTGAGCAGTACTTC. Translated: CASSPHQGGEQYF.

The chain joins TRBV12-3 or TRBV12-4 to TRBJ1-2; 9 bases agree with TRBD1. The CDR3 loop spans 13 amino acids. V lost 7 bases and J lost 5; bases outside the gene matches: 5. The CDR3 nucleotides are TGTGCCAGCACCTACGGGACAGGGTATGGCTACACCTTC. This sequence encodes CASTYGTGYGYTF.